This is a list of T cell receptor beta chains from one sample in a study of blood T cells in healthy people across ages. TCRdb independently ran MiXCR on the 5' RACE reads; one entry per CDR3 protein. The table includes some 1 million distinct CDR3 sequences, around 45% detected once. The sequenced material came from blood. Every receptor here comes from an older woman in good health. The CDR3 runs from the conserved cysteine through the conserved F or W. Fields, in order: D gene, clone size, J gene, V gene, CDR3 protein, CDR3 DNA. The D gene is left open where the match is weak. Clone size, where shown, is once, few, many, or a class for clones that have expanded.

d_call: -
clone_size: few
j_call: TRBJ2-7
v_call: TRBV29-1
cdr3_aa: CSVERGIGSDEQYF
cdr3_nt: TGCAGCGTTGAAAGGGGGATAGGGAGCGACGAGCAGTACTTC

d_call: TRBD1
clone_size: -
j_call: TRBJ2-5
v_call: TRBV4-1
cdr3_aa: CASSRTGTVQETQYF
cdr3_nt: TGCGCCAGCAGCCGAACGGGGACAGTTCAAGAGACCCAGTACTTC

d_call: TRBD1
clone_size: -
j_call: TRBJ2-7
v_call: TRBV29-1
cdr3_aa: CSVPGTGGSYEQYF
cdr3_nt: TGCAGCGTGCCCGGGACAGGGGGGTCCTACGAGCAGTACTTC

d_call: TRBD2
clone_size: once
j_call: TRBJ2-7
v_call: TRBV6-1
cdr3_aa: CASTSGSDSGRAYEQYF
cdr3_nt: TGTGCCAGCACCAGCGGCTCGGATAGCGGGAGGGCCTACGAGCAGTACTTC

d_call: -
clone_size: few
j_call: TRBJ2-5
v_call: TRBV25-1
cdr3_aa: CASSDLGPARETQYF
cdr3_nt: TGTGCCAGCAGTGATCTCGGACCAGCTAGGGAGACCCAGTACTTC

d_call: TRBD2
clone_size: -
j_call: TRBJ2-1
v_call: TRBV5-5
cdr3_aa: CASSDIGTSIILAGNEQFF
cdr3_nt: TGTGCCAGCAGCGATATCGGGACTAGCATAATCTTGGCAGGCAATGAGCAGTTCTTC

d_call: -
clone_size: many
j_call: TRBJ1-6
v_call: TRBV25-1
cdr3_aa: CASSAGTRNSPLHF
cdr3_nt: TGTGCCAGCAGTGCTGGGACTAGGAATTCACCCCTCCACTTT

d_call: -
clone_size: -
j_call: TRBJ1-6
v_call: TRBV12-3/TRBV12-4
cdr3_aa: CASSLGQPGNSPLHF
cdr3_nt: TGTGCCAGCAGTTTAGGGCAACCGGGGAATTCACCCCTCCACTTT

d_call: -
clone_size: -
j_call: TRBJ2-6
v_call: TRBV10-3
cdr3_aa: CAIAEPGANVLTF
cdr3_nt: TGTGCGATCGCGGAGCCTGGGGCCAACGTCCTGACTTTC

d_call: TRBD2
clone_size: -
j_call: TRBJ2-1
v_call: TRBV20-1
cdr3_aa: CSARDLRSASGLSYNEQFF
cdr3_nt: TGCAGTGCTAGAGATCTTCGTTCGGCTAGCGGACTCTCCTACAATGAGCAGTTCTTC

d_call: TRBD2
clone_size: -
j_call: TRBJ2-1
v_call: TRBV7-3
cdr3_aa: CASNLGLRERDNEQFF
cdr3_nt: TGTGCCAGCAACTTAGGGCTGCGGGAGCGGGACAATGAGCAGTTCTTC

d_call: -
clone_size: -
j_call: TRBJ2-7
v_call: TRBV4-2
cdr3_aa: CASSQEGAGEYEQYF
cdr3_nt: TGTGCCAGCAGCCAAGAGGGGGCGGGAGAATACGAGCAGTACTTC

d_call: -
clone_size: -
j_call: TRBJ2-5
v_call: TRBV5-1
cdr3_aa: CASSLAPGQFQETQYF
cdr3_nt: TGCGCCAGCAGCTTGGCCCCCGGACAGTTCCAAGAGACCCAGTACTTC

d_call: -
clone_size: -
j_call: TRBJ2-3
v_call: TRBV10-3
cdr3_aa: CAISEGWADTQYF
cdr3_nt: TGTGCCATCAGTGAAGGTTGGGCAGATACGCAGTATTTT

d_call: -
clone_size: -
j_call: TRBJ2-3
v_call: TRBV6-1
cdr3_aa: CASSEPVARPTDTQYF
cdr3_nt: TGTGCCAGCAGTGAACCTGTCGCGCGGCCCACAGATACGCAGTATTTT

d_call: TRBD1
clone_size: few
j_call: TRBJ2-3
v_call: TRBV2
cdr3_aa: CASRWQGDQDTQYF
cdr3_nt: TGTGCCAGCAGGTGGCAGGGGGATCAAGATACGCAGTATTTT

d_call: TRBD1
clone_size: few
j_call: TRBJ2-3
v_call: TRBV20-1
cdr3_aa: CSARDRGGRGPDTQYF
cdr3_nt: TGCAGTGCTAGGGACAGGGGTGGAAGGGGCCCAGATACGCAGTATTTT

d_call: TRBD1
clone_size: -
j_call: TRBJ2-7
v_call: TRBV5-6
cdr3_aa: CASSWTGSHEQYF
cdr3_nt: TGTGCCAGCAGCTGGACAGGGAGCCACGAGCAGTACTTC

d_call: -
clone_size: -
j_call: TRBJ2-3
v_call: TRBV13
cdr3_aa: CASSPFGGGPHITDTQYF
cdr3_nt: TGTGCCAGCAGCCCCTTTGGGGGAGGCCCTCACATCACAGATACGCAGTATTTT

d_call: -
clone_size: -
j_call: TRBJ2-5
v_call: TRBV29-1
cdr3_aa: CSVEGGQGTTGEQYF
cdr3_nt: TGCAGCGTTGAGGGTGGTCAGGGAACCACGGGGGAGCAGTACTTC

d_call: -
clone_size: -
j_call: TRBJ2-7
v_call: TRBV4-2
cdr3_aa: CASSREIHYEQYF
cdr3_nt: TGTGCCAGCAGCCGGGAAATTCACTACGAGCAGTACTTC

d_call: TRBD2
clone_size: many
j_call: TRBJ2-1
v_call: TRBV28
cdr3_aa: CASSSLAGGPSEQFF
cdr3_nt: TGTGCCAGCAGTTCCTTAGCGGGAGGGCCAAGTGAGCAGTTCTTC

d_call: -
clone_size: -
j_call: TRBJ2-3
v_call: TRBV4-1
cdr3_aa: CASSQDPDSQFDTQYF
cdr3_nt: TGCGCCAGCAGCCAAGATCCCGACTCACAGTTTGATACGCAGTATTTT

d_call: -
clone_size: -
j_call: TRBJ2-3
v_call: TRBV9
cdr3_aa: CASSVQKSTDTQYF
cdr3_nt: TGTGCCAGCAGCGTACAGAAAAGCACAGATACGCAGTATTTT

d_call: -
clone_size: -
j_call: TRBJ2-1
v_call: TRBV13
cdr3_aa: CASSLSTGTTAVNEQFF
cdr3_nt: TGTGCCAGCAGCTTATCAACAGGGACGACGGCGGTAAATGAGCAGTTCTTC

d_call: -
clone_size: -
j_call: TRBJ2-7
v_call: TRBV18
cdr3_aa: CASSPLSTGTFYLDEQYF
cdr3_nt: TGTGCCAGCTCACCATTAAGTACAGGGACCTTTTACCTGGACGAGCAGTACTTC

d_call: -
clone_size: many
j_call: TRBJ2-7
v_call: TRBV11-1
cdr3_aa: CASSLRAGSSEQYF
cdr3_nt: TGTGCCAGCAGCTTAAGGGCAGGATCGTCCGAGCAGTACTTC

d_call: -
clone_size: -
j_call: TRBJ1-2
v_call: TRBV7-9
cdr3_aa: CASGANRVDGYTF
cdr3_nt: TGTGCCAGCGGCGCGAACAGGGTCGATGGCTACACCTTC

d_call: -
clone_size: -
j_call: TRBJ2-7
v_call: TRBV6-2/TRBV6-3
cdr3_aa: CASSSAHESYNEQYF
cdr3_nt: TGTGCCAGCAGTTCGGCGCACGAATCCTACAATGAGCAGTACTTC

d_call: -
clone_size: -
j_call: TRBJ1-1
v_call: TRBV7-6
cdr3_aa: CASSSHPKPNTEAFF
cdr3_nt: TGTGCCAGCAGCTCACACCCCAAGCCGAACACTGAAGCTTTCTTT

d_call: TRBD1
clone_size: few
j_call: TRBJ2-7
v_call: TRBV9
cdr3_aa: CASSVRTGAPYEQYF
cdr3_nt: TGTGCCAGCAGCGTAAGGACAGGGGCCCCCTACGAGCAGTACTTC

d_call: TRBD2
clone_size: few
j_call: TRBJ2-7
v_call: TRBV3-1
cdr3_aa: CASSQARTSGTYEQYF
cdr3_nt: TGTGCCAGCAGCCAAGCCCGGACTAGTGGAACATACGAGCAGTACTTC

d_call: -
clone_size: -
j_call: TRBJ2-7
v_call: TRBV20-1
cdr3_aa: CSVKDSYKQYF
cdr3_nt: TGCAGTGTCAAGGACTCCTACAAGCAGTACTTC

d_call: TRBD1
clone_size: many
j_call: TRBJ2-7
v_call: TRBV10-3
cdr3_aa: CAIRSGTGAAEQYF
cdr3_nt: TGTGCCATCAGATCCGGGACAGGGGCCGCCGAGCAGTACTTC

d_call: TRBD1
clone_size: many
j_call: TRBJ2-5
v_call: TRBV20-1
cdr3_aa: CSARDHWDRGGKETQYF
cdr3_nt: TGCAGTGCTAGAGATCACTGGGACAGGGGAGGAAAGGAGACCCAGTACTTC

d_call: TRBD2
clone_size: -
j_call: TRBJ2-5
v_call: TRBV5-1
cdr3_aa: CASSLAFSGSLSETQYF
cdr3_nt: TGCGCCAGCAGCTTGGCCTTCAGCGGGAGTCTCAGCGAGACCCAGTACTTC

d_call: TRBD2
clone_size: -
j_call: TRBJ2-1
v_call: TRBV20-1
cdr3_aa: CSASSSGSKSYNEQFF
cdr3_nt: TGCAGTGCTAGCTCTAGCGGGAGTAAGTCCTACAATGAGCAGTTCTTC

d_call: TRBD2
clone_size: few
j_call: TRBJ2-3
v_call: TRBV2
cdr3_aa: CASREAGAPGTDTQYF
cdr3_nt: TGTGCCAGCCGCGAAGCGGGAGCTCCTGGCACAGATACGCAGTATTTT

d_call: -
clone_size: -
j_call: TRBJ2-4
v_call: TRBV9
cdr3_aa: CASSVRVGSGKNIQYF
cdr3_nt: TGTGCCAGCAGCGTAAGGGTAGGAAGTGGCAAAAACATTCAGTACTTC

d_call: TRBD2
clone_size: few
j_call: TRBJ2-7
v_call: TRBV10-3
cdr3_aa: CAISETGTSGTNSYEQYF
cdr3_nt: TGTGCCATCAGTGAAACAGGGACTAGCGGGACAAATTCCTACGAGCAGTACTTC

d_call: TRBD2
clone_size: -
j_call: TRBJ2-2
v_call: TRBV6-5
cdr3_aa: CASSPPLAGSGELFF
cdr3_nt: TGTGCCAGCAGCCCCCCACTAGCGGGAAGCGGGGAGCTGTTTTTT

d_call: TRBD1
clone_size: -
j_call: TRBJ2-5
v_call: TRBV20-1
cdr3_aa: CSAAAGGAKTQYF
cdr3_nt: TGCAGTGCGGCGGCAGGGGGCGCGAAGACCCAGTACTTC

d_call: -
clone_size: few
j_call: TRBJ2-3
v_call: TRBV14
cdr3_aa: CASSPPAGWSTDTQYF
cdr3_nt: TGTGCCAGCAGCCCTCCCGCCGGGTGGAGCACAGATACGCAGTATTTT

d_call: -
clone_size: -
j_call: TRBJ2-7
v_call: TRBV20-1
cdr3_aa: CSARTVGFYEQYF
cdr3_nt: TGCAGTGCTAGAACGGTTGGTTTCTACGAGCAGTACTTC

d_call: -
clone_size: -
j_call: TRBJ2-3
v_call: TRBV27
cdr3_aa: CASAGRAEGMDTQYF
cdr3_nt: TGTGCCAGTGCCGGGAGAGCGGAGGGCATGGATACGCAGTATTTT

d_call: TRBD2
clone_size: -
j_call: TRBJ2-5
v_call: TRBV4-2
cdr3_aa: CASSQDGAGGRETQYF
cdr3_nt: TGTGCCAGCAGCCAAGATGGAGCGGGAGGGAGGGAGACCCAGTACTTC

d_call: -
clone_size: few
j_call: TRBJ2-1
v_call: TRBV5-1
cdr3_aa: CASSLVAAAYNEQFF
cdr3_nt: TGCGCCAGCAGCTTGGTTGCCGCTGCCTACAATGAGCAGTTCTTC

d_call: -
clone_size: -
j_call: TRBJ1-2
v_call: TRBV27
cdr3_aa: CASSLRPGHGYTF
cdr3_nt: TGTGCCAGCAGTTTACGCCCAGGGCATGGCTACACCTTC

d_call: TRBD2
clone_size: few
j_call: TRBJ2-5
v_call: TRBV12-3/TRBV12-4
cdr3_aa: CASSLPSGGASGRSGTQYF
cdr3_nt: TGTGCCAGCAGTTTACCTTCAGGGGGGGCTAGCGGGAGGAGTGGGACCCAGTACTTC

d_call: -
clone_size: -
j_call: TRBJ2-7
v_call: TRBV7-9
cdr3_aa: CASSLVRPDYEQYF
cdr3_nt: TGTGCCAGCAGCTTAGTACGCCCAGACTACGAGCAGTACTTC